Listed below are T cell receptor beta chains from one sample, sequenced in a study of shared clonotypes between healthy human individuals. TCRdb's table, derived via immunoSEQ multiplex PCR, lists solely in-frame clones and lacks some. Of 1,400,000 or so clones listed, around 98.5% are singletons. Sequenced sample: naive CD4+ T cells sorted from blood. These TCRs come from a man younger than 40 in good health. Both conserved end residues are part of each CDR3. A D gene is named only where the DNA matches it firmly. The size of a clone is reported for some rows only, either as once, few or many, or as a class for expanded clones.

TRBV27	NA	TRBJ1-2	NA	TGTGCCAGCAGTTTCGGGGGGGTAGGTCGCTATGGCTACACCTTC	CASSFGGVGRYGYTF
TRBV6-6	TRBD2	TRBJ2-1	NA	TGTGCCAGCAGCTCTCCAGCGGGACCATACAATGAGCAGTTCTTC	CASSSPAGPYNEQFF
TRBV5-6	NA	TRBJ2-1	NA	TGTGCCAGCAGCTTCAGGGTCTCCTACAATGAGCAGTTCTTC	CASSFRVSYNEQFF
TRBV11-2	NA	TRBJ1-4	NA	TGTGCCAGCAGCTTAGATCGGGCGACGCGGGAAAAACTGTTTTTT	CASSLDRATREKLFF
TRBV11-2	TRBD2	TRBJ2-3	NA	TGTGCCAGCAGCTCAACTAGCGGGAGTAAAGTGGATACGCAGTATTTT	CASSSTSGSKVDTQYF
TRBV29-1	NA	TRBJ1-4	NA	TGCAGCGTTGATCCAGGGACTAATGAAAAACTGTTTTTT	CSVDPGTNEKLFF
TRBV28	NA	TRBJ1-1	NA	TGTGCCAGCAGTTTAGGGATTCTGAACACTGAAGCTTTCTTT	CASSLGILNTEAFF
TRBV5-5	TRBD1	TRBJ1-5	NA	TGTGCCAGCAGCTGGGGACAGGGGGCTCAGCCCCAGCATTTT	CASSWGQGAQPQHF
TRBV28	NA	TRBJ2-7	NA	TGTGCCAGCAGTCCGCTTACTAGTTCCTACGAGCAGTACTTC	CASSPLTSSYEQYF
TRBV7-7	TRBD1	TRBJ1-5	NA	TGTGCCAGCAGCTCACTTGAAAAACAGGGGAGGAGGGGCAATCAGCCCCAGCATTTT	CASSSLEKQGRRGNQPQHF
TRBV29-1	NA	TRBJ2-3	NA	TGCAGCGCTACACAGGGCCCAAGCACAGATACGCAGTATTTT	CSATQGPSTDTQYF
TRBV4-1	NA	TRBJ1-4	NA	TGCGCCAGCAGCCAGGAACAGGAGAAAAATGAAAAACTGTTTTTT	CASSQEQEKNEKLFF
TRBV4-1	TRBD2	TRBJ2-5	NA	TGCGCCAGCAGCCAAAACCTTCCGGGACTAGCGGGAGTTGGCGAGACCCAGTACTTC	CASSQNLPGLAGVGETQYF
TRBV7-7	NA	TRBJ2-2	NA	TGTGCTAGCAGCTTGCGGCCGGACACCGGGGAGCTGTTTTTT	CASSLRPDTGELFF
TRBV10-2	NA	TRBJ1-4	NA	TGCGCCAGCAGTGATGTCGGGCCGTCGGCTGCAACTAATGAAAAACTGTTTTTT	CASSDVGPSAATNEKLFF
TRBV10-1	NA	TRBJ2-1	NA	TGCGCCAGCAGTGAGATGCCCGCCGGTGAGCAGTTCTTC	CASSEMPAGEQFF
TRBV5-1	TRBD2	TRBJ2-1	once	TGCGCCAGCAGCTCCGGGACTAGCGCCCTGAGCTCCTACAATGAGCAGTTCTTC	CASSSGTSALSSYNEQFF
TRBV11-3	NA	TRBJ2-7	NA	TGTGCCAGCAGCTTAGAGCCAGGGCGAGAGCAGTACTTC	CASSLEPGREQYF
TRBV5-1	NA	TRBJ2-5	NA	TGCGCCAGCAGCTTTGGTACGGGGACTGTCCAAGAGACCCAGTACTTC	CASSFGTGTVQETQYF
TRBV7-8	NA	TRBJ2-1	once	TGTGCCAGCAGCTTAGCCAGTTACAATGAGCAGTTCTTC	CASSLASYNEQFF
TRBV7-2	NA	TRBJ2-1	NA	TGTGCCAGCAGCCCGCGCGGCGGGAATGAGCAGTTCTTC	CASSPRGGNEQFF
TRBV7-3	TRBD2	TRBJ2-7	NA	TGTGCCAGCAGTGCCTGGGGAGGGAGCTCCTACGAGCAGTACTTC	CASSAWGGSSYEQYF
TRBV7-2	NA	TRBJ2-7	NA	TGTGCCAGCAGCTTACGAGGGGCACGCGAGCAGTACTTC	CASSLRGAREQYF
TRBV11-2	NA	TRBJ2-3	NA	TGTGCCAGCAGCTTAGGCGACTCCCTTACAGATACGCAGTATTTT	CASSLGDSLTDTQYF
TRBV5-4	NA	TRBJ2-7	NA	TGTGCCAGCAGTGACAGGCAGGGGTCCCCCTCCTACGAGCAGTACTTC	CASSDRQGSPSYEQYF
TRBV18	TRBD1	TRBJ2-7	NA	TGTGCCAGCTCACTACAGGGGGGTTGGGGCGAGCAGTACTTC	CASSLQGGWGEQYF
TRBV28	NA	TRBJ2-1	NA	TGTGCCAGCAGCGAGGGGAGTGAGCAGTTCTTC	CASSEGSEQFF
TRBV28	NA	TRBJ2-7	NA	TGTGCCTGTGGGGACGAGCAGTACTTC	CACGDEQYF
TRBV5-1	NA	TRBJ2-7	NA	TGCGCCAGCAGCATGGCTTCTAAGCGTCCTAGCTACGAGCAGTACTTC	CASSMASKRPSYEQYF
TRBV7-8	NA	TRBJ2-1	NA	TGTGCCAGCAGCTTAGGGCGCTCTTACAATGAGCAGTTCTTC	CASSLGRSYNEQFF
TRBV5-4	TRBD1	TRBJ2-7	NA	TGTGCCAGCAGTACGGACAGGGTCTACGAGCAGTACTTC	CASSTDRVYEQYF
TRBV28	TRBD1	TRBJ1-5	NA	TGTGCCAGCAGTTTATGGTCGGGGACAGGTCCGGATCAGCCCCAGCATTTT	CASSLWSGTGPDQPQHF
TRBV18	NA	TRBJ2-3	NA	TGTGCCAGCTCACCGTTGGGGGAGAGCACAGATACGCAGTATTTT	CASSPLGESTDTQYF
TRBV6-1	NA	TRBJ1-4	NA	TGTGCCAGCAGTTTAGACAGGCCCGTATTT	CASSLDRPVF
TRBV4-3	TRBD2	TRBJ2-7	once	TGCGCCAGCAGCCAAGAATTAGCGGGAGGGTCCTACGAGCAGTACTTC	CASSQELAGGSYEQYF
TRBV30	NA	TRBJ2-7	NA	TGTGCCGGGACGGGTTCCTACGAGCAGTACTTC	CAGTGSYEQYF
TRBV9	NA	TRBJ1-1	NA	TGTGCCAGCAGCGTAGCCCCCCACCTCGGTACTGAAGCTTTCTTT	CASSVAPHLGTEAFF
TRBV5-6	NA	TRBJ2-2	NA	TGTGCCAGCAGCCTACTGGGCAGGGTAAACTCCGGGGAGCTGTTTTTT	CASSLLGRVNSGELFF
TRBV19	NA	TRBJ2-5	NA	TGTGCCAGTAGCAATACCCGACAGGAGACCCAGTACTTC	CASSNTRQETQYF
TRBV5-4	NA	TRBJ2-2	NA	TGTGCCAGCAGCTTGGCCGGGCCCTCTAAAGGGGGGTCCGGGGAGCTGTTTTTT	CASSLAGPSKGGSGELFF
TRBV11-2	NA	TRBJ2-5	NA	TGTGCCAGCAGCTCTACGGCGACTCACCAAGAGACCCAGTACTTC	CASSSTATHQETQYF